The source of this TCR beta chain is a study of cytomegalovirus exposure and HLA in healthy donors. With V trimmed by 9 bases and J by 6 bases, 8 bases remained unmatched. This CDR3 has 14 residues. From germline, CDR1 is LNHDA and CDR2 SQIVND (reference sequence). The count of this clone is one. With 60 Vbeta and 13 Jbeta primers, the PCR was carried out. TCRdb's table, derived via immunoSEQ multiplex PCR, lists solely in-frame clones and lacks some. This sample has 150,000 to 200,000 clones, with 76% found just once. The rearrangement uses TRBV19 and TRBJ2-1; 10 bases line up with TRBD1. The receptor was derived from a woman younger than 45 in good health and CMV-seropositive. The sequenced sample was PBMCs. CDR3 DNA sequence: TGTGCCAGCGAGCCCGGGGACAGGGGCAATGAGCAGTTCTTC. Amino acid sequence: CASEPGDRGNEQFF.